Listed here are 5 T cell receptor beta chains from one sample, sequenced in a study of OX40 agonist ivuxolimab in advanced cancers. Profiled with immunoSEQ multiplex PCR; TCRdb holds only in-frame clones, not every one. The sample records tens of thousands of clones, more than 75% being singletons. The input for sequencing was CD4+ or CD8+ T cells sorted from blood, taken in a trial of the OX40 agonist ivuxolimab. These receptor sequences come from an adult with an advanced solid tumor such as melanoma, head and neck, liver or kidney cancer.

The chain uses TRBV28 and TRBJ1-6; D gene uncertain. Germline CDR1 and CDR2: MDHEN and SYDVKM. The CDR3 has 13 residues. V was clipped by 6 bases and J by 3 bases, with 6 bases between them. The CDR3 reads CASSPSYNSPLHF. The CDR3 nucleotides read TGTGCCAGCAGCCCCAGCTATAATTCACCCCTCCACTTT. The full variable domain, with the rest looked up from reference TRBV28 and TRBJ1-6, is DVKVTQSSRYLVKRTGEKVFLECVQDMDHENMFWYRQDPGLGLRLIYFSYDVKMKEKGDIPEGYSVSREKKERFSLILESASTNQTSMYLCASSPSYNSPLHFGNGTRLTVT.

CDR3 nucleotides: TGTGCCAGTAGTGTCCGGGACAGGGGCAACGAGCAGTACTTC. Its translation is CASSVRDRGNEQYF. The chain combines TRBV19 with TRBJ2-5, with 10 bases lining up with TRBD1. Near its end, the DNA agrees better with TRBJ2-7, so the J call may be wrong. In germline, CDR1 is LNHDA, CDR2 SQIVND (reference sequence). The CDR3 consists of 14 residues.

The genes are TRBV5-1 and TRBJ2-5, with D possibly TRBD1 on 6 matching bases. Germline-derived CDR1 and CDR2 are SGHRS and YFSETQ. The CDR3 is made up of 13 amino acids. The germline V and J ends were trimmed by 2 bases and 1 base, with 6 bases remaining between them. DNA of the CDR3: TGCGCCAGCAGCTTAGGGGGCCAAGAGACCCAGTACTTC. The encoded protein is CASSLGGQETQYF.

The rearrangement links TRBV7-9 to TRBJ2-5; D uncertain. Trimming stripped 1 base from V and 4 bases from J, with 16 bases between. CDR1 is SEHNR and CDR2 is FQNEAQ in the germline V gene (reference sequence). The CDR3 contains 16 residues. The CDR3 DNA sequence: TGTGCCAGCAGCTTAGACCCGATAGGTCTGCCAGAGACCCAGTACTTC. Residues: CASSLDPIGLPETQYF.

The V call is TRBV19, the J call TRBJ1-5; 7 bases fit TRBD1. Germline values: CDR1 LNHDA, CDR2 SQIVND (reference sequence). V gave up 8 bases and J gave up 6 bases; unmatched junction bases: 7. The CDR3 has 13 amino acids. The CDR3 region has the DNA TGTGCCAGTCGCGACGCAGGGGGTCAGCCCCAGCATTTT. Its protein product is CASRDAGGQPQHF.